This T cell receptor beta chain was found in a study of T cell responses to AZD1222 COVID-19 vaccine. Study conclusions and caveats: It was only after the peak T cell response that any repertoires were sampled. Baseline serology detected seropositivity in only six AZD1222 recipients. Donors, mostly white British, included more females; clonal diversity was possibly underestimated. Reports say nearly half of spike-specific TCRs go after unmutated variant regions.

To note about this clone: Its antigen is unknown.

Repertoires were generated with immunoSEQ multiplex PCR, while TCRdb's copy carries only in-frame clones and drops some. The sample lists about 21,000 clones, roughly 80% occurring once. This CDR3 spans 13 amino acids. The germline CDR1 and CDR2 sequences are SGHAT and FQNNGV. V shed 5 bases and J 6 bases; nucleotides not matched to a gene: 4. J is TRBJ1-2 and V is TRBV11-2; 9 nucleotides agree with TRBD1. This sample comprised peripheral blood, obtained on day 0 of AZD1222 vaccination. The TCR comes from an adult in good health. The CDR3 nucleotides read TGTGCCAGCAGCGTAGGACAGGGGAATGGCTACACCTTC. It yields the protein CASSVGQGNGYTF. Full variable domain (rest looked up from reference TRBV11-2 and TRBJ1-2): EAGVAQSPRYKIIEKRQSVAFWCNPISGHATLYWYQQILGQGPKLLIQFQNNGVVDDSQLPKDRFSAERLKGVDSTLKIQPAKLEDSAVYLCASSVGQGNGYTFGSGTRLTVV.